A selection of T cell receptor beta chains follows, all from one sample in a study of identical twins. Via MiXCR, TCRdb re-called the 5' RACE reads, giving one row per CDR3 protein. This sample has fewer than 500,000 distinct CDR3 sequences, with 14% found just once. In addition, the sample was reused for a study of yellow fever vaccine responses in identical twins.

The source material was CD4+ T cells sorted from blood. Source of these receptors: a woman between 18 and 30 years old in good health. The CDR3 runs from the conserved cysteine through the conserved F or W. D genes are given only for firm matches. Size tells how often a clone was seen (once, few, many) or the class of an expanded clone, and some rows leave it out.

>-|TRBV27|few|TRBJ1-6
TGTGCCAGCACCAATCAGGGGTCCTATAATTCACCCCTCCACTTT
CASTNQGSYNSPLHF
>TRBD2|TRBV24-1|-|TRBJ2-1
TGTGCCACCAGTGAGGCTCGGGAGGACTACAATGAGCAGTTCTTC
CATSEAREDYNEQFF
>-|TRBV7-8|few|TRBJ2-5
TGTGCCAGCAGCTTGGACAGAATACAGACCCAGTACTTC
CASSLDRIQTQYF
>-|TRBV11-2|-|TRBJ2-7
TGTGCCAGCAGCGTGACCGGGACGTGGTCCTACGAGCAGTACTTC
CASSVTGTWSYEQYF
>-|TRBV9|few|TRBJ1-2
TGTGCCAGCAGCGGCAGCATCGGGGGTTCTGGCTACACCTTC
CASSGSIGGSGYTF
>-|TRBV7-2|-|TRBJ1-6
TGTGCCAGCAGTACCGGGACAAATAATTCACCCCTCCACTTT
CASSTGTNNSPLHF
>-|TRBV14|few|TRBJ2-7
TGTGCCAGCAGCAGGCTCGCTCCCCCCTACGAGCAGTACTTC
CASSRLAPPYEQYF
>TRBD2|TRBV5-1|-|TRBJ2-7
TGCGCCAGCAGCCGTGGTAGCGGGACCTACGAGCAGTACTTC
CASSRGSGTYEQYF
>-|TRBV20-1|-|TRBJ2-2
TGCAGTGCTAAGATCGGCAGCGGAACCGGGGAGCTGTTTTTT
CSAKIGSGTGELFF
>-|TRBV11-1|few|TRBJ2-5
TGTGCCAGCAGCCCCGAGGATAGACAGGCGGGTCAAGAGACCCAGTACTTC
CASSPEDRQAGQETQYF
>-|TRBV20-1|few|TRBJ2-1
TGCAGTGCTAGAGATTGGGGCAATTCCTACAATGAGCAGTTCTTC
CSARDWGNSYNEQFF
>TRBD2|TRBV12-3/TRBV12-4|many|TRBJ2-7
TGTGCCAGCAGTTTATCGTGGGGGGGTGGCTACGAGCAGTACTTC
CASSLSWGGGYEQYF
>TRBD1|TRBV7-2|-|TRBJ2-1
TGTGCCAGCAGCTTAGTCGGGACAGTGGGATACAATGAGCAGTTCTTC
CASSLVGTVGYNEQFF
>-|TRBV12-3/TRBV12-4|many|TRBJ2-1
TGTGCCAGCTGTACAGGGCAGGGGAGTCACAATGAGCAGTTCTTC
CASCTGQGSHNEQFF
>-|TRBV6-5|many|TRBJ1-3
TGTGCCAGCAGTTATCTTGCCTCTGGAAACACCATATATTTT
CASSYLASGNTIYF
>-|TRBV12-3/TRBV12-4|-|TRBJ2-3
TGTGCCAGCAGTTCACAGGGGCGGGGTGTAGCCACGCAGTATTTT
CASSSQGRGVATQYF
>-|TRBV5-4|-|TRBJ2-2
TGTGCCAGCAGCCCGGAAATTAGCCGCACCGGGGAGCTGTTTTTT
CASSPEISRTGELFF
>-|TRBV15|-|TRBJ2-3
TGTGCCACCAGCAGAGATGATTTTTTGGCGGGGATCACAGATACGCAGTATTTT
CATSRDDFLAGITDTQYF
>TRBD1|TRBV28|few|TRBJ2-1
TGTGCCAGCGGATCCGGGGGACAGGGTCTTGAGCAGTTCTTC
CASGSGGQGLEQFF
>-|TRBV7-3|-|TRBJ2-5
TGTGCCAGCAGCCTCAACTCCTGGGAGACCCAGTACTTC
CASSLNSWETQYF
>TRBD2|TRBV9|-|TRBJ2-3
TGTGCCAGCAGCGTTCGACTAGCGGGAGGGCTGTTGGGAGATACGCAGTATTTT
CASSVRLAGGLLGDTQYF
>TRBD2|TRBV20-1|many|TRBJ2-4
TGCAGTACATACCGGGGACTAGCGAGAAACATTCAGTACTTC
CSTYRGLARNIQYF
>-|TRBV28|few|TRBJ1-1
TGTGCCAGCGGCGGGGCGGGTGGGAACACTGAAGCTTTCTTT
CASGGAGGNTEAFF
>TRBD2|TRBV6-2/TRBV6-3|few|TRBJ2-2
TGTGCCAGCAGTTTCAGACTAGCGGTGAACACCGGGGAGCTGTTTTTT
CASSFRLAVNTGELFF
>TRBD2|TRBV7-2|few|TRBJ2-1
TGTGCCAGCAGCAACCGACTAGCTATCTTCTTC
CASSNRLAIFF
>-|TRBV19|-|TRBJ2-7
TGTCCCCATAGTCCTCCCGGGGCGCAGTACTTC
CPHSPPGAQYF
>-|TRBV20-1|-|TRBJ1-4
TGCAGTGCTAGAGTTGCCGGGTTAAATGAAAAACTGTTTTTT
CSARVAGLNEKLFF
>TRBD2|TRBV4-1|-|TRBJ2-7
TGCGCCAGCAGCCAAGATGCACTAGCGGGGGGAGGCTACGAGCAGTACTTC
CASSQDALAGGGYEQYF
>-|TRBV20-1|-|TRBJ1-1
TGCAGTGCTAGAGATTCTACATTTGTTACTGAAGCTTTCTTT
CSARDSTFVTEAFF
>-|TRBV7-8|many|TRBJ2-7
TGTGCCAGCAGCTTAAATAACGAGCAGTACTTC
CASSLNNEQYF
>TRBD1|TRBV5-6|-|TRBJ2-5
TGTGCCAGCAGCTTCGGACAGGCCCGAGTTGAGACCCAGTACTTC
CASSFGQARVETQYF
>TRBD2|TRBV12-3/TRBV12-4|many|TRBJ2-7
TGTGCCAGCAGCCCTGGGTCTAGCGGCTCCTACGAGCAGTACTTC
CASSPGSSGSYEQYF
>TRBD2|TRBV4-2|-|TRBJ2-2
TGTGCCAGCAGCCAATATAGCGGGAACGGGGAGCTGTTTTTT
CASSQYSGNGELFF
>TRBD2|TRBV2|-|TRBJ2-1
TGTGCCAGCAGCCCATGGACTAGTGATGAGCAGTTCTTC
CASSPWTSDEQFF
>TRBD1|TRBV20-1|few|TRBJ2-1
TGCAGTGCTAGAGATCGCCGCCAGGGGGCGAGAGGCAATGAGCAGTTCTTC
CSARDRRQGARGNEQFF
>-|TRBV5-1|-|TRBJ2-3
TGCGCCAGCAGCTTGTTAGTTACAGGGGATACGCAGTATTTT
CASSLLVTGDTQYF
>TRBD2|TRBV7-2|-|TRBJ2-2
TGTGCCAGCAGCTTAGCGCCCAGCGGGGTAACCGGGGAGCTGTTTTTT
CASSLAPSGVTGELFF
>TRBD2|TRBV4-2|-|TRBJ2-7
TGTGCCAGCAGCCAGATTGGAGGGGGTAGCGGGAACGAGCAGTACTTC
CASSQIGGGSGNEQYF
>-|TRBV15|-|TRBJ2-1
TGTGCCACCAGCATAGAGCGGACTCCCTACAATGAGCAGTTCTTC
CATSIERTPYNEQFF